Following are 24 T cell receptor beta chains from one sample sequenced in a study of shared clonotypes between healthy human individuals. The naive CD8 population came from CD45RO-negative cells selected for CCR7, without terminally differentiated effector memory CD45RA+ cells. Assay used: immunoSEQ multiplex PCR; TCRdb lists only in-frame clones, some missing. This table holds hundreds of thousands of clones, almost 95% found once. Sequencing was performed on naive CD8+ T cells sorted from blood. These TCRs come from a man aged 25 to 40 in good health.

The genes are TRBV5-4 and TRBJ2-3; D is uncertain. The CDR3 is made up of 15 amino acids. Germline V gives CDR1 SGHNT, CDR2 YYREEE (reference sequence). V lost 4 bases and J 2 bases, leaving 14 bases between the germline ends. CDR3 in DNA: TGTGCCAGCAGCCCTTTGGGTGGGGACACAGATACGCAGTATTTT. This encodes CASSPLGGDTDTQYF.

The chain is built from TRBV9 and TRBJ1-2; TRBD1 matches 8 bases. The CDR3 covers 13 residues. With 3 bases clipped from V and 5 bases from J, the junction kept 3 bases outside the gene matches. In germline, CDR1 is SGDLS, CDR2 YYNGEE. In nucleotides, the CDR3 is TGTGCCAGCAGCGCGAGGACAGGGTATGGCTACACCTTC. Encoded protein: CASSARTGYGYTF.

DNA for the CDR3: TGTGCCAGCAGACATCCCATGAATAATCAGCCCCAGCATTTT. Translating gives CASRHPMNNQPQHF. This chain joins TRBV28 and TRBJ1-5; D remains ambiguous. The CDR3 is 14 residues long. V shed 6 bases and J shed 4 bases, with 13 bases lying between them. Germline loops: CDR1 MDHEN, CDR2 SYDVKM.

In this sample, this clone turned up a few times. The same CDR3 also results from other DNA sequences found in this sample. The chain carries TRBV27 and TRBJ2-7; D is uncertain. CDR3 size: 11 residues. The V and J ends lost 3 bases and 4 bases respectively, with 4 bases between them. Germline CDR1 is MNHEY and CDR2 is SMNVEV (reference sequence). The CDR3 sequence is CASSFGYEQYF. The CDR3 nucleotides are TGTGCCAGCAGTTTCGGATACGAGCAGTACTTC.

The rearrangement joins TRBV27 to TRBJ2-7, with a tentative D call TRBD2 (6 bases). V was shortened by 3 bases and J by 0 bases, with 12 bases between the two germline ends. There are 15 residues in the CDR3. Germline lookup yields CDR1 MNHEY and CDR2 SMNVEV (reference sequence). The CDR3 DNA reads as TGTGCCAGCAGTTTCTCCGGGACTGCCTCCTACGAGCAGTACTTC. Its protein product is CASSFSGTASYEQYF.

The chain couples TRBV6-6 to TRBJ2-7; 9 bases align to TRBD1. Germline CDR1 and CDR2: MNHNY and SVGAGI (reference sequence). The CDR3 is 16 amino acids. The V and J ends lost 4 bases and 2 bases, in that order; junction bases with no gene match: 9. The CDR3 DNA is TGTGCCAGCAGTTCGCCCGGGACAGGGCTGCCCTACGAGCAGTACTTC. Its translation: CASSSPGTGLPYEQYF.

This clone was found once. CDR3 in amino acids: CATSSETGTDYEQYF. The CDR3 DNA reads as TGTGCCACCAGCAGTGAGACGGGGACGGACTACGAGCAGTACTTC. The V gene is TRBV15, the J gene TRBJ2-7; possibly TRBD1 or TRBD2 for D (5 bases each). CDR3 length: 15 amino acids. Germline lookup yields CDR1 LNHNV and CDR2 YYDKDF (reference sequence). V was shortened by 3 bases and J by 3 bases, with 15 bases between the two germline ends.

CDR3 region: CASSSWDEQYF. CDR3 DNA: TGTGCCAGCAGTTCGTGGGACGAGCAGTACTTC. V gene TRBV27 combines with J gene TRBJ2-7, with D uncertain. CDR3 length: 11 amino acids. Germline V gene data show CDR1 as MNHEY and CDR2 as SMNVEV (reference sequence). V was trimmed by 4 bases and J by 5 bases, leaving 6 bases between them.

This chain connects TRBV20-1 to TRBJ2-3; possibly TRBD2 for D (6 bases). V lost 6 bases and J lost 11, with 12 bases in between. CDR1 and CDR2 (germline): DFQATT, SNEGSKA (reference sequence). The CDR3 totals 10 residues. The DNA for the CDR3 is TGCAGTGCCGGGGGAAAAGGGCAGTATTTT. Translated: CSAGGKGQYF.

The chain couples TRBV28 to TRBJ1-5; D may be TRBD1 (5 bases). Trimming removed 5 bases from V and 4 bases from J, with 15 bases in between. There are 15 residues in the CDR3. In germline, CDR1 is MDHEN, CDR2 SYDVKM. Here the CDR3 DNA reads TGTGCCAGCAGTCCCCGCCCGGGGGGGAATCAGCCCCAGCATTTT. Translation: CASSPRPGGNQPQHF.

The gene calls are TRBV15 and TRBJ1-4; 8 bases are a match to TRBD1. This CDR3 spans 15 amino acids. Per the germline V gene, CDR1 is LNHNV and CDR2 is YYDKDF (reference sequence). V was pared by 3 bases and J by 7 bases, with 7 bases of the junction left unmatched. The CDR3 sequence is CATSRIRDRSEKLFF. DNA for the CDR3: TGTGCCACCAGCAGGATCCGGGACAGGTCTGAAAAACTGTTTTTT.

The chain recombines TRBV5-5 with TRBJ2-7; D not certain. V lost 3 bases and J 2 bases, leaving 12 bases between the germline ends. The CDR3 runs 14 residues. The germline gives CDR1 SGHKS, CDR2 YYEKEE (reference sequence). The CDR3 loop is CASSSYRSAYEQYF. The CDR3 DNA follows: TGTGCCAGCAGCTCGTACAGATCGGCCTACGAGCAGTACTTC. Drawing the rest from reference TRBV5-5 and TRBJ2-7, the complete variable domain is DAGVTQSPTHLIKTRGQQVTLRCSPISGHKSVSWYQQVLGQGPQFIFQYYEKEERGRGNFPDRFSARQFPNYSSELNVNALLLGDSALYLCASSSYRSAYEQYFGPGTRLTVT.

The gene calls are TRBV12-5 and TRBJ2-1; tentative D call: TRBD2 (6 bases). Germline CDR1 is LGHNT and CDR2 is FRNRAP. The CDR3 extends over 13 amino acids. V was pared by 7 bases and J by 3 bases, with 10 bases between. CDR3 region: CASARDRYNEQFF. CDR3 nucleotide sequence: TGTGCTAGTGCGCGGGACCGCTACAATGAGCAGTTCTTC.

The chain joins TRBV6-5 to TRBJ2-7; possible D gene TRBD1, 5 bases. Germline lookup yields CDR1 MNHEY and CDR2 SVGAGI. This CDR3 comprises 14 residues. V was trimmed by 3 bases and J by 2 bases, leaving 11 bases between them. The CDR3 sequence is CASSYLGQAYEQYF. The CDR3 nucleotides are TGTGCCAGCAGTTATTTGGGGCAGGCCTACGAGCAGTACTTC.

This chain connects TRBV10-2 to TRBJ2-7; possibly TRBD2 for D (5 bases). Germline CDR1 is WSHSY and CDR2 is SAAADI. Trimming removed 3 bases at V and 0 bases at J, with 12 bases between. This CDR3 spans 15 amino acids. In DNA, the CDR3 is TGCGCCAGCAGTGACTTGGTAGCGATCTCCTACGAGCAGTACTTC. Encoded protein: CASSDLVAISYEQYF.

The CDR3 here is CASSHRGQGTYEQYF. CDR3 DNA: TGCGCCAGCAGCCATCGCGGACAGGGAACCTACGAGCAGTACTTC. The genes are TRBV4-3 and TRBJ2-7; 8 bases agree with TRBD1. The V gene end was trimmed by 3 bases and the J gene end by 2 bases; junction bases not matched to a gene: 6. Per germline, CDR1 LGHNA and CDR2 YSLEER. The CDR3 is made up of 15 amino acids.

In DNA, the CDR3 is TGTGCCAGCAGCTTAGGAGTGCGTGAGCAGTACTTC. It codes for CASSLGVREQYF. The chain couples TRBV7-9 to TRBJ2-7; D gene ambiguous. Germline assignment: CDR1 SEHNR and CDR2 FQNEAQ (reference sequence). The CDR3 runs 12 residues. Deletions cut 1 base from V and 7 bases from J, with 8 bases between.

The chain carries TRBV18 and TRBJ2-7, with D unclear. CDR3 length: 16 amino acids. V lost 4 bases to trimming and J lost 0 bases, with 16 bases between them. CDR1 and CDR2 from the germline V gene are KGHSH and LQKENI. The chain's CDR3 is CASSLTKGLVSYEQYF. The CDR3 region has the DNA TGTGCCAGCTCACTCACGAAGGGTTTGGTCTCCTACGAGCAGTACTTC.

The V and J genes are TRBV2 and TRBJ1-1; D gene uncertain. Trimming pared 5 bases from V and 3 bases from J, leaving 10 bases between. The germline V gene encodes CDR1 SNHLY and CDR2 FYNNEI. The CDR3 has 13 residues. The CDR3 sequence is CASSRGGDTEAFF. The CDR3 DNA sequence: TGTGCCAGCAGTAGAGGCGGAGACACTGAAGCTTTCTTT. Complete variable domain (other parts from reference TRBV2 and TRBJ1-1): EPEVTQTPSHQVTQMGQEVILRCVPISNHLYFYWYRQILGQKVEFLVSFYNNEISEKSEIFDDQFSVERPDGSNFTLKIRSTKLEDSAMYFCASSRGGDTEAFFGQGTRLTVV.

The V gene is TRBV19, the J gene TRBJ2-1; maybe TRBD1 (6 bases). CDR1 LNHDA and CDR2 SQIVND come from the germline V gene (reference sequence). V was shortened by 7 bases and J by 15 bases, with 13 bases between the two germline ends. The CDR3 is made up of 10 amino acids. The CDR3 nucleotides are TGTGCCAGTATCGGGTACAGGGCGTTCTTC. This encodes CASIGYRAFF.

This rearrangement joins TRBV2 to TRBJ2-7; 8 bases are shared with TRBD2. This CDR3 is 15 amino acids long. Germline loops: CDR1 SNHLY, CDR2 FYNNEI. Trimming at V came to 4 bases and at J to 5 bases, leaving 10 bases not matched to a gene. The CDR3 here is CASSAWLAGTDEQYF. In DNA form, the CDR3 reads TGTGCCAGCAGTGCCTGGCTAGCGGGCACGGACGAGCAGTACTTC.

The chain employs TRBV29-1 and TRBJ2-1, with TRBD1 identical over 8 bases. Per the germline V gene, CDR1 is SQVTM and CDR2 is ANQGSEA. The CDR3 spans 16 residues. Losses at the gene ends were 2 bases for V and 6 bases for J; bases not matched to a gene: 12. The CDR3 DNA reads TGCAGCGTTGAATCGGCAGGGGGCGTAGTCCTCAATGAGCAGTTCTTC. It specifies CSVESAGGVVLNEQFF.

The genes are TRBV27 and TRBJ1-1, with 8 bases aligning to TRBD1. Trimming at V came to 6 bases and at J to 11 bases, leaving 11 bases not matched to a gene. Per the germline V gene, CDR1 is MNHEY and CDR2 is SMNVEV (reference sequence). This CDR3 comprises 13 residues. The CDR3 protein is CASSPQGVVRAFF. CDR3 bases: TGTGCCAGCAGCCCACAGGGGGTAGTGAGGGCTTTCTTT.

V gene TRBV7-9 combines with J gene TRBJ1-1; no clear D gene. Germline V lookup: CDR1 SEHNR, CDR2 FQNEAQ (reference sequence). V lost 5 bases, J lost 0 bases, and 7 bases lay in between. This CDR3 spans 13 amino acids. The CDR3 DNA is TGTGCCAGCAGCCACGGGGTGAACACTGAAGCTTTCTTT. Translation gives CASSHGVNTEAFF.